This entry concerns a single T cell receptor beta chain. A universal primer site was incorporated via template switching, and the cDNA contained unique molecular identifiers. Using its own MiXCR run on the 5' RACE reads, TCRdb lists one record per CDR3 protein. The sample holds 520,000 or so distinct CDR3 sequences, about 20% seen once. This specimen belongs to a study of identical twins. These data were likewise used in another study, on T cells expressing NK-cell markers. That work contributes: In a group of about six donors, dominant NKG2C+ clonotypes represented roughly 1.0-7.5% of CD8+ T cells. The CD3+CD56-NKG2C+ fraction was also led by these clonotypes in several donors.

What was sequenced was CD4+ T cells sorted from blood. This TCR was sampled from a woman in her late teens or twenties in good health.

CDR3 region: CSASTSLSYNEQFF. The CDR3 DNA sequence: TGCAGTGCTAGTACTAGCCTGTCCTACAATGAGCAGTTCTTC. The rearrangement joins TRBV20-1 to TRBJ2-1; possibly TRBD2 for D (6 bases). V lost 3 bases and J lost 1, with 10 bases in between. The CDR3 length is 14 residues. Germline-derived CDR1 and CDR2 are DFQATT and SNEGSKA (reference sequence).